Listed below are T cell receptor beta chains from one sample, sequenced in a study of regulatory T cells in long-lasting Graves disease. TCRdb re-analysed the multiplex PCR reads in MiXCR, keeping a single row per CDR3 protein. Among about 470,000 distinct CDR3 sequences listed, 14% to 15% were seen once. This sample also appeared in a second study, on T cells in Graves' hyperthyroidism and ophthalmopathy.

Sequenced material: peripheral blood mononuclear cells (PBMCs), taken at new diagnosis, from a patient treated with antithyroid drugs. All receptors come from a woman in her twenties or thirties with Graves disease. Both conserved end residues are part of each CDR3. The order of the fields is CDR3 DNA, CDR3 protein, D gene, J gene, clone size, V gene. The D gene is left open where the match is weak. The size of a clone is reported for some rows only, either as once, few or many, or as a class for expanded clones.

TGTGCCAGCAGTGATCATTACAGGGGGAAAGCTCTCACTGAAGCTTTCTTT	CASSDHYRGKALTEAFF	TRBD1	TRBJ1-1	many	TRBV12-3/TRBV12-4
TGTGCCAGCAGTTCGGGTCCGGCCAGCAAAAACATTCAGTACTTC	CASSSGPASKNIQYF	.	TRBJ2-4	many	TRBV28
TGCGCCAGCAGTGATGACGGATTGCAGTACTTC	CASSDDGLQYF	.	TRBJ2-7	.	TRBV10-1
TGTGCCACCAGTGATCAGGCGTATGGGACCCAGTACTTC	CATSDQAYGTQYF	.	TRBJ2-5	many	TRBV24-1
TGCAGCGCTTCCGGGCTAGCGAGGGTCACAGATACGCAGTATTTT	CSASGLARVTDTQYF	.	TRBJ2-3	many	TRBV29-1
TGTGCCAGCGCTTCGCGGGCGGGAGCGGCGCACGAGCAGTACTTC	CASASRAGAAHEQYF	TRBD2	TRBJ2-7	many	TRBV19
TGCAGTGCTAGGCGACCCAGGGGATTAAACATTCAGTACTTC	CSARRPRGLNIQYF	.	TRBJ2-4	few	TRBV20-1
TGTGCCAGCAACGGGGTCGAGGGTTACAATGAGCAGTTCTTC	CASNGVEGYNEQFF	.	TRBJ2-1	few	TRBV9
TGTGCCAGCAGCTTAAGCGGCAGGGGCAGCCACTATGGCTACACCTTC	CASSLSGRGSHYGYTF	.	TRBJ1-2	few	TRBV7-3
TGTGCCAGCAGCGTAGTACCTAGCGCCCGAGGTTCCGGGGAGCTGTTTTTT	CASSVVPSARGSGELFF	.	TRBJ2-2	few	TRBV9
TGTGCCAGCAGCTTGGGAGGGGGCGGAGGCCAAGAGACCCAGTACTTC	CASSLGGGGGQETQYF	TRBD1	TRBJ2-5	few	TRBV5-6
TGTGCCAGCAGCCCCCGACAGGACAGTACGCAGTATTTT	CASSPRQDSTQYF	.	TRBJ2-3	.	TRBV11-2
TGTGCCACCAGTGATGCCCCAGGGCGATATACGCAGTATTTT	CATSDAPGRYTQYF	.	TRBJ2-3	many	TRBV24-1
TGTGCCAGCAGCCAAGGTGCAGGGAGAACTGAAGCTTTCTTT	CASSQGAGRTEAFF	.	TRBJ1-1	many	TRBV3-1
TGTGCCAGCAGCGTGGGGACTCCTTCGAACACTGAAGCTTTCTTT	CASSVGTPSNTEAFF	.	TRBJ1-1	many	TRBV5-6
TGTGCCAGCAGCTTAACCGCACCCTCCAACTACAATGAGCAGTTCTTC	CASSLTAPSNYNEQFF	.	TRBJ2-1	many	TRBV7-6
TGTGCCAGCAGTTCGGGGACTAGCGGGAGGGGGTACGAGCAGTACTTC	CASSSGTSGRGYEQYF	TRBD2	TRBJ2-7	many	TRBV27
TGTGCCAGCATGCGAAGCAATCAGCCCCAGCATTTT	CASMRSNQPQHF	.	TRBJ1-5	.	TRBV2
TGTGCCAGCAGCTTAACGACGACGAGCGGGCAGTTCTTC	CASSLTTTSGQFF	.	TRBJ2-1	many	TRBV7-3
TGTGCCAGCAGCCAAGAAAGAAAATGGTACGGCGATGAGGAGACCCAGTACTTC	CASSQERKWYGDEETQYF	.	TRBJ2-5	few	TRBV4-2
TGTGCCAGCAGTTTACCGGGACTAGAATCATATGAGCAGTTCTTC	CASSLPGLESYEQFF	TRBD2	TRBJ2-1	many	TRBV28
TGTGCCAGCAGTTTTCTCTTCCGGGACGGATACAATGAGCAGTTCTTC	CASSFLFRDGYNEQFF	.	TRBJ2-1	few	TRBV27
TGTGCCAGCAGTCCCCGGGGACAGGGGTCAGATACGCAGTATTTT	CASSPRGQGSDTQYF	TRBD1	TRBJ2-3	many	TRBV12-3/TRBV12-4
TGTGCTAGCAGCCCGACTAGCGGAGCGCAAGAGACCCAGTACTTC	CASSPTSGAQETQYF	TRBD2	TRBJ2-5	few	TRBV7-7
TGTGCCAGCAGTTTCGGACAGGCCATTGGAAACACCATATATTTT	CASSFGQAIGNTIYF	TRBD1	TRBJ1-3	.	TRBV28
TGTGCCAGCAGCTTAGCCACTGGAAACACCATATATTTT	CASSLATGNTIYF	.	TRBJ1-3	.	TRBV7-3
TGTGCCAGCAGCTTTTCAGCGGGGAGGCACACCGGGGAGCTGTTTTTT	CASSFSAGRHTGELFF	TRBD2	TRBJ2-2	.	TRBV11-3
TGTGCCTGGAGTGTAGGCGGGACAGGGGGTTCTAGGACTGAAGCTTTCTTT	CAWSVGGTGGSRTEAFF	TRBD1	TRBJ1-1	many	TRBV30